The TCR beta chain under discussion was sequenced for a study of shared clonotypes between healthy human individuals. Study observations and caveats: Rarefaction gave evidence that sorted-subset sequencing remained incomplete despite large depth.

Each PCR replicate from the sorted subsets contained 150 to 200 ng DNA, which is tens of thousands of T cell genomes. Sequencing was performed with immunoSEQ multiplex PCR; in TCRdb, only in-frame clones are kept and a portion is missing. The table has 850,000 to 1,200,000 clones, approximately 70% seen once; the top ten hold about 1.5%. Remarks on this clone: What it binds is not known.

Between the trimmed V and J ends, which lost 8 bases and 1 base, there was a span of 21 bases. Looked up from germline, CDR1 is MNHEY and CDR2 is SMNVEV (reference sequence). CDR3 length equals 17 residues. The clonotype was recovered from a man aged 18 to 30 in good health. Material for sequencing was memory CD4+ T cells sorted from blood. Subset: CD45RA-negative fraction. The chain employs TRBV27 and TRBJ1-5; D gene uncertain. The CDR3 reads CASPKRSAGKSNQPQHF. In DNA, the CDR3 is TGTGCCAGCCCCAAGAGGTCCGCGGGCAAAAGCAATCAGCCCCAGCATTTT.